These T cell receptor beta chains were read from a single sample in a study of early T cells in non-severe SARS-CoV-2 infection. In TCRdb, the 5' RACE reads were re-called with MiXCR into one record per CDR3 protein. The table shows about 42,000 distinct CDR3 sequences, with around 6.9% occurring only once. Sequenced: whole blood. These receptors originate from an adult who was a healthcare worker with PCR-confirmed SARS-CoV-2 infection or an uninfected control (not recorded which). Both conserved end residues are part of each CDR3. Each record gives: V gene, D gene, J gene, clone size, CDR3 DNA, CDR3 protein. The D gene is left open where the match is weak. Rows give clone size only sometimes, using once, few, many, or a class for an expanded clone.

TRBV3-1	.	TRBJ1-5	.	TGTGCCAGCAGCCAGGGTGCAGGGCAGCCCCAGCATTTT	CASSQGAGQPQHF
TRBV11-3	.	TRBJ2-5	few	TGTGCCAGCAGCTCTGGACCGGTCCAAGAGACCCAGTACTTC	CASSSGPVQETQYF
TRBV20-1	.	TRBJ2-1	few	TGCAGTGCTAGCTTGGGAAGTGAGCAGTTCTTC	CSASLGSEQFF
TRBV12-5	TRBD1	TRBJ2-5	few	TGTGCTAGTGGCCAGGGGGCTATGAACGAAGAGACCCAGTACTTC	CASGQGAMNEETQYF
TRBV20-1	.	TRBJ1-1	few	TGCAGTGCTAGAGTCCCCGATTCGAACACTGAAGCTTTCTTT	CSARVPDSNTEAFF
TRBV3-1	TRBD1	TRBJ1-6	few	TGTGCCAGCAGCCAAACCTCTTCGTCAGGGGGCACTCATTCACCCCTCCACTTT	CASSQTSSSGGTHSPLHF
TRBV9	.	TRBJ2-2	few	TGTGCCAGCAGCGTATCAGGGTCCGGGGAGCTGTTTTTT	CASSVSGSGELFF
TRBV30	TRBD1	TRBJ1-6	.	TGTGCCTGCCGGGACAGCTATAATTCACCCCTCCACTTT	CACRDSYNSPLHF
TRBV20-1	.	TRBJ2-7	few	TGCAGTGCTAGGCGCACCTCCTACGAGCAGTACTTC	CSARRTSYEQYF
TRBV6-5	.	TRBJ1-6	.	TGTGCCAGCAGTTACGGCGGGACGGATCGACCCCTCCACTTT	CASSYGGTDRPLHF
TRBV7-2	TRBD2	TRBJ2-3	.	TGTGCCAGCAGCTTCCCAGCGGGATACACAGATACGCAGTATTTT	CASSFPAGYTDTQYF
TRBV5-1	.	TRBJ2-2	.	TGCGCCAGCAGCCAAAGGGACCGAGCGAACACCGGGGAGCTGTTTTTT	CASSQRDRANTGELFF
TRBV18	.	TRBJ2-5	many	TGTGCCAGCTCAAGCCCCGAAGAGACCCAGTACTTC	CASSSPEETQYF
TRBV10-1	TRBD1	TRBJ2-5	many	TGCGCCAGCAGCCCAGGGGGCCGGCAAGAGACCCAGTACTTC	CASSPGGRQETQYF
TRBV11-2	TRBD1	TRBJ2-1	few	TGTGCCAGCAGCTTAGGGACAGGGTTGTATGAGCAGTTCTTC	CASSLGTGLYEQFF
TRBV2	.	TRBJ2-2	.	TGTGCCAGCAGTATCGGGACTTACACCGGGGAGCTGTTTTTT	CASSIGTYTGELFF
TRBV7-7	.	TRBJ2-5	few	TGTGCCAGCAGCTACTCCCCCGGCCCAGAGACCCAGTACTTC	CASSYSPGPETQYF
TRBV2	.	TRBJ2-5	many	TGTGCCAGCAGTGAAGAATCGGGGAAAGAGACCCAGTACTTC	CASSEESGKETQYF
TRBV5-4	.	TRBJ1-5	.	TGTGCCAGCAGCTTGGATCTGAATCAGCCCCAGCATTTT	CASSLDLNQPQHF
TRBV6-5	.	TRBJ1-3	few	TGTGCCAGCAGTTGGGGCCGTACTCAGGACACCATATATTTT	CASSWGRTQDTIYF
TRBV5-1	.	TRBJ1-4	.	TGCGCCAGCAGCTTGGCCGCCGGATCTAATGAAAAACTGTTTTTT	CASSLAAGSNEKLFF
TRBV5-6	TRBD1	TRBJ2-7	many	TGTGCCAGCAGCTACGGACAGGGCCCCTACGAGCAGTACTTC	CASSYGQGPYEQYF
TRBV27	.	TRBJ2-7	few	TGTGCCAGCAGTTTACGTCGAACCACGGACCGACCGATTGACGAGCAGTACTTC	CASSLRRTTDRPIDEQYF
TRBV13	.	TRBJ1-1	many	TGTGCCAGCAGCTTAGGTGGGCCTGAAGCTTTCTTT	CASSLGGPEAFF
TRBV15	TRBD1	TRBJ1-5	.	TGTGCCACCAGCAGACCGGACAGGGACGATCAGCCCCAGCATTTT	CATSRPDRDDQPQHF
TRBV6-5	.	TRBJ2-2	few	TGTGCCAGCAGTTACTCGATTGAGAACACCGGGGAGCTGTTTTTT	CASSYSIENTGELFF
TRBV20-1	.	TRBJ2-3	few	TGCAGTGCTAGGCCCGGGACGGAATACACAGATACGCAGTATTTT	CSARPGTEYTDTQYF
TRBV11-3	.	TRBJ2-7	.	TGTGCCAGCAGCGGAGGAGTCCTGTACGAGCAGTACTTC	CASSGGVLYEQYF
TRBV2	.	TRBJ2-1	.	TGTGCCAGCAGCCCCGGGAGCGAGATCAATGAGCAGTTCTTC	CASSPGSEINEQFF
TRBV6-1	.	TRBJ1-5	few	TGTGCCAGCTCGCGGAGGGGTTATAGCAATCAGCCCCAGCATTTT	CASSRRGYSNQPQHF
TRBV19	.	TRBJ1-4	.	TGTGCCAGTAGTATAGATCAGCACAAGATTTTT	CASSIDQHKIF
TRBV4-3	.	TRBJ2-7	many	TGCGCCAGCAGCCAAGACGCGTCTAGCTTTTACGAGCAGTACTTC	CASSQDASSFYEQYF
TRBV11-2	TRBD2	TRBJ2-1	.	TGTGCCAGCAGCATCACCACTAGCGGGGGTTACAATGAGCAGTTCTTC	CASSITTSGGYNEQFF
TRBV30	TRBD2	TRBJ2-5	many	TGTGCCTGGAGTCCAGCGGGGGTAGAGACCCAGTACTTC	CAWSPAGVETQYF
TRBV4-1	.	TRBJ1-2	many	TGCGCCAGCAGCCAAACGGACAGCCCTCTTCTGAACTATGGCTACACCTTC	CASSQTDSPLLNYGYTF
TRBV28	TRBD2	TRBJ2-1	.	TGTGCCAGCAGAATGGTTAGCGGGGGGACCTACAATGAGCAGTTCTTC	CASRMVSGGTYNEQFF
TRBV20-1	.	TRBJ2-3	.	TGCAGTGCAACTTTGCCTAGCACAGATACGCAGTATTTT	CSATLPSTDTQYF
TRBV25-1	.	TRBJ1-2	many	TGTGCCAGCAGTGGTTTGGGGCGGAACTATGGCTACACCTTC	CASSGLGRNYGYTF
TRBV5-4	TRBD2	TRBJ2-1	.	TGTGCCAGCAGCTTGGAGACTAGCGGGGGGGCGAATGAGCAGTTCTTC	CASSLETSGGANEQFF
TRBV11-2	.	TRBJ1-2	.	TGTGCCAGCAGCCCGGACGGCACCTATGGCTACACCTTC	CASSPDGTYGYTF
TRBV5-1	TRBD1	TRBJ1-1	few	TGCGCCAGCAGCCTCAGGACAGGGGTGAACACTGAAGCTTTCTTT	CASSLRTGVNTEAFF
TRBV20-1	.	TRBJ1-1	many	TGCAGTGCTAAGAGGGCGCTGAACACTGAAGCTTTCTTT	CSAKRALNTEAFF
TRBV6-5	.	TRBJ1-6	.	TGTGCCAGCAGTTTGCGTCCTCGAGAATCACCCCTCCACTTT	CASSLRPRESPLHF
TRBV12-3/TRBV12-4	.	TRBJ2-3	.	TGTGCCAGCAGTCCAGGGGTAGCGTTAAGCACAGATACGCAGTATTTT	CASSPGVALSTDTQYF
TRBV11-2	TRBD1	TRBJ1-2	many	TGTGCCAGCAGCTCTATACCCGGACAGGTCCTAGATAACTATGGCTACACCTTC	CASSSIPGQVLDNYGYTF
TRBV11-2	.	TRBJ2-1	few	TGTGCCAGCAGCATAAACGAGGGGGTTGAGCAGTTCTTC	CASSINEGVEQFF
TRBV3-1	TRBD1	TRBJ1-2	few	TGTGCCAGCAGCCAAGATGCACAGGGGAGGTATGGCTACACCTTC	CASSQDAQGRYGYTF
TRBV18	.	TRBJ2-2	many	TGTGCCAGCTCACCATCGGCAGCGGAGGTCACCGGGGAGCTGTTTTTT	CASSPSAAEVTGELFF
TRBV5-1	.	TRBJ2-6	few	TGCGCCAGCAGCTTGGTCCTCTCTGGGGCCAACGTCCTGACTTTC	CASSLVLSGANVLTF
TRBV19	TRBD1	TRBJ1-5	.	TGTGCCAGTACACCACAGGGGAACAATCAGCCCCAGCATTTT	CASTPQGNNQPQHF